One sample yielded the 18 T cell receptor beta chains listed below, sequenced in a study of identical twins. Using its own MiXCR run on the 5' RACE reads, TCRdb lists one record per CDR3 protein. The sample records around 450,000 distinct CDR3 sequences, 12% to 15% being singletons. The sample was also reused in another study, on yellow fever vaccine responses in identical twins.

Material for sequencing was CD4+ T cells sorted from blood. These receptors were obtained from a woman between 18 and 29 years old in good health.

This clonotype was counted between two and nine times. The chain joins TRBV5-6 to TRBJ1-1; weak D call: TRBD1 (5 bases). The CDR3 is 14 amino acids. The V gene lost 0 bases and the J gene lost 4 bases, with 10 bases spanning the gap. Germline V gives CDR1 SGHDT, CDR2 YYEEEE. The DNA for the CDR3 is TGTGCCAGCAGCTTGGACCGCAGGGCCACTGAAGCTTTCTTT. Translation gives CASSLDRRATEAFF.

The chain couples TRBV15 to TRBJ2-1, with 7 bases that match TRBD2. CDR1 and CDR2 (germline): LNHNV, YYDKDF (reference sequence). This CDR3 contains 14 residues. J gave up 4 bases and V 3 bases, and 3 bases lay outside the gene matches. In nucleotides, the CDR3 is TGTGCCACCAGCAGGGGGAGGGGTTACAATGAGCAGTTCTTC. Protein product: CATSRGRGYNEQFF.

The CDR3: CASSVAGGWLTDTQYF. CDR3 nucleotides: TGTGCCAGCAGCGTAGCCGGGGGCTGGTTAACAGATACGCAGTATTTT. The chain carries TRBV9 and TRBJ2-3; D tentatively reads TRBD1 or TRBD2 (6 bases each). The germline V gene has CDR1 SGDLS and CDR2 YYNGEE. The CDR3 spans 16 residues. V gave up 0 bases and J gave up 3 bases, with 14 bases separating them. The full variable domain, rest sourced from reference TRBV9 and TRBJ2-3, is DSGVTQTPKHLITATGQRVTLRCSPRSGDLSVYWYQQSLDQGLQFLIQYYNGEERAKGNILERFSAQQFPDLHSELNLSSLELGDSALYFCASSVAGGWLTDTQYFGPGTRLTVL.

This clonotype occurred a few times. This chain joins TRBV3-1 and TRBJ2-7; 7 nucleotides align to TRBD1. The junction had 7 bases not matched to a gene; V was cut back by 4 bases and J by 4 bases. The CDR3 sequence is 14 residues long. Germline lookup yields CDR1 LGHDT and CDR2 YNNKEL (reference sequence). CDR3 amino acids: CASSRPGGSYEQYF. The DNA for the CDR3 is TGTGCCAGCAGCCGCCCAGGGGGATCTTACGAGCAGTACTTC.

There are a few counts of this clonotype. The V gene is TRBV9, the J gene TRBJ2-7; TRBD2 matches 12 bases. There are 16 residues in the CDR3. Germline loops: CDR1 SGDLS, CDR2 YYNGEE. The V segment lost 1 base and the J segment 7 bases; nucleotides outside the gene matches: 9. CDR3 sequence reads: CASSVRSSGGAAEQYF. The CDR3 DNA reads TGTGCCAGCAGCGTAAGATCTAGCGGGGGGGCGGCTGAGCAGTACTTC. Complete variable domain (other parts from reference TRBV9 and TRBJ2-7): DSGVTQTPKHLITATGQRVTLRCSPRSGDLSVYWYQQSLDQGLQFLIQYYNGEERAKGNILERFSAQQFPDLHSELNLSSLELGDSALYFCASSVRSSGGAAEQYFGPGTRLTVT.

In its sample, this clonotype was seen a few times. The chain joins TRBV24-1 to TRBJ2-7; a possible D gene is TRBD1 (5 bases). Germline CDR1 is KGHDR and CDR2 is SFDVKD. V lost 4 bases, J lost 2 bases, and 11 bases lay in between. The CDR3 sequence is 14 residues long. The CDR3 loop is CATSDATVPYEQYF. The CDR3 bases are TGTGCCACCAGTGACGCGACAGTTCCCTACGAGCAGTACTTC.

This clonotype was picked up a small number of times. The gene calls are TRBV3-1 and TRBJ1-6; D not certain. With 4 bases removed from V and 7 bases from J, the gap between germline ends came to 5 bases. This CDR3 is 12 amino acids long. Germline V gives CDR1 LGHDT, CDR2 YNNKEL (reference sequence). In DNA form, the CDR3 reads TGTGCCAGCAGCCCGCCCAATTCACCCCTCCACTTT. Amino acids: CASSPPNSPLHF.

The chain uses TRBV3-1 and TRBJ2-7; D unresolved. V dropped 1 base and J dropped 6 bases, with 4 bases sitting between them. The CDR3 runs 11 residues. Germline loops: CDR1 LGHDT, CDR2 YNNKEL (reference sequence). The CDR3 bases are TGTGCCAGCAGCCAAGCGCGCGAGCAGTACTTC. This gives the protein CASSQAREQYF.

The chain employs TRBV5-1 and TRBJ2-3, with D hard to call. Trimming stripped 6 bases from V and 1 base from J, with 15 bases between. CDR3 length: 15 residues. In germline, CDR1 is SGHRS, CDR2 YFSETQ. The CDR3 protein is CASNQDPMGTDTQYF. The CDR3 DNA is TGCGCCAGCAACCAGGACCCTATGGGCACAGATACGCAGTATTTT.

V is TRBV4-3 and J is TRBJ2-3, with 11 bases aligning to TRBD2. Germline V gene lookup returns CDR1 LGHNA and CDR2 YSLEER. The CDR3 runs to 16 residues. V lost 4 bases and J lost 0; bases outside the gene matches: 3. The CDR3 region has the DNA TGCGCCAGCAGCCCGAGGACTAGCGGGAGCACAGATACGCAGTATTTT. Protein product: CASSPRTSGSTDTQYF.

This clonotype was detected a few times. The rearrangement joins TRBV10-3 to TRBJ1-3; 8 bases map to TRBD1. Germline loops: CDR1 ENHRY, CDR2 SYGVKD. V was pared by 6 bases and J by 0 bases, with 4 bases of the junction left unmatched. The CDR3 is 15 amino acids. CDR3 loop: CAIRRTGHSGNTIYF. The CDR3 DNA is TGTGCCATCAGAAGGACAGGGCACTCTGGAAACACCATATATTTT.

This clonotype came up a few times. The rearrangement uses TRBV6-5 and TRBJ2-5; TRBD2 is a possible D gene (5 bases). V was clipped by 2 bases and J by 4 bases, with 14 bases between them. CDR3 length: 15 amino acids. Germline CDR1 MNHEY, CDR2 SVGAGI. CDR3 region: CASSYVKNEGETQYF. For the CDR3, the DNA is TGTGCCAGCAGTTACGTAAAGAACGAGGGAGAGACCCAGTACTTC.

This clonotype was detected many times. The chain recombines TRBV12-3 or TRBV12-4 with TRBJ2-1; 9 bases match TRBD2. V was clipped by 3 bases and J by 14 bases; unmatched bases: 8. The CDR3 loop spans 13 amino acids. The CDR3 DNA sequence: TGTGCCAGCAGTTTGACCAGCGGGGGGCGTGAGTTCTTC. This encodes CASSLTSGGREFF.

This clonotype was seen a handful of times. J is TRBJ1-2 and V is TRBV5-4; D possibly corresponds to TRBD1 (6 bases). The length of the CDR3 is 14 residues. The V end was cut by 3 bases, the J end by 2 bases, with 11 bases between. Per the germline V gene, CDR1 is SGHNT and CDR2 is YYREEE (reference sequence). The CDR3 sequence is CASSSGHPNYGYTF. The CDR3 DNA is TGTGCCAGCAGCTCGGGACACCCAAACTATGGCTACACCTTC.

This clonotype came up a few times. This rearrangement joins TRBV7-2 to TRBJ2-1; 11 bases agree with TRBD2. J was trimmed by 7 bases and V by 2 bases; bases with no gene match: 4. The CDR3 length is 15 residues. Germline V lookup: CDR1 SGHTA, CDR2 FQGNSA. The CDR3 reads CASSLNSGRGNEQFF. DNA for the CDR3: TGTGCCAGCAGCTTAAATAGCGGGAGGGGGAATGAGCAGTTCTTC.

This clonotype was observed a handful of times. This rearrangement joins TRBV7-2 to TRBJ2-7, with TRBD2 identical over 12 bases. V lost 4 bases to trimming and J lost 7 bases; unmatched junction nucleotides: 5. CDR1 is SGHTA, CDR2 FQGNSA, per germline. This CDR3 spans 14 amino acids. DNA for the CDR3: TGTGCCAGCAGCTCGCTAGCGGGGGGGGTAGAGCAGTACTTC. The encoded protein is CASSSLAGGVEQYF.

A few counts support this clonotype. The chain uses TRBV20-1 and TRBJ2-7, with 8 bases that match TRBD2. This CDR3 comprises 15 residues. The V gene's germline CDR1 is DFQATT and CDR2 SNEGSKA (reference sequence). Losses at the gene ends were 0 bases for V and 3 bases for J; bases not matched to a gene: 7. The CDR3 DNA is TGCAGTGCTAGAGAAGTCCTAGCGGGCTACTACGAGCAGTACTTC. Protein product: CSAREVLAGYYEQYF.

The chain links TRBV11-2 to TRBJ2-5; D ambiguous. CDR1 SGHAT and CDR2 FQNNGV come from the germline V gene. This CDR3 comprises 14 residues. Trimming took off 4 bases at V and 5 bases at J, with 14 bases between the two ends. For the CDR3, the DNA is TGTGCCAGCAGCTGGAGATCCGCAAAGGAGACCCAGTACTTC. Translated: CASSWRSAKETQYF.